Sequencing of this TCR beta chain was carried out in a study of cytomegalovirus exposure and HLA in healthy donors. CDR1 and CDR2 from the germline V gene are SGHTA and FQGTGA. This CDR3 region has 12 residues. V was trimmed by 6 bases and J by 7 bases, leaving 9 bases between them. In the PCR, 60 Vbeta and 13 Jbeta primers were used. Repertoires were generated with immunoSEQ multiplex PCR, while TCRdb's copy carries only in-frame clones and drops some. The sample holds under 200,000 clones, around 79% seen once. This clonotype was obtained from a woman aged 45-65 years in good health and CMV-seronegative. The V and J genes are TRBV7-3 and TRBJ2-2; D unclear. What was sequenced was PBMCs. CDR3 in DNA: TGTGCCAGCAGTTATAACGGCGGGGAGCTGTTTTTT. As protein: CASSYNGGELFF.